The sequence of this T cell receptor beta chain was determined in a study of beta chain features in type 1 diabetes. Study in general: Healthy donors and patients had similar age, gender and cell yields.

Whole-study results and caveats: In every one of the four CD4+ subsets, TCRB CDR3s were moderately but significantly shorter in Type 1 diabetes patients. Insertions were fewer and deletions more numerous at VDJ junctions in type 1 diabetes patients.

Germline CDR1 LNHDA, CDR2 SQIVND (reference sequence). There are 15 residues in the CDR3. Trimming took off 9 bases at V and 2 bases at J, with 17 bases between the two ends. The entirety of the isolated RNA underwent reverse transcription, so expressed TCRB transcripts were sequenced. Regulatory, naive and central memory T cell samples averaged around 3.6 million reads. Generated by immunoSEQ multiplex PCR, the TCRdb table keeps only in-frame clones and is missing some. The data hold roughly 340,000 clones, with approximately 15% observed a single time. As regards this clone: The antigen remains unidentified.

The rearrangement links TRBV19 to TRBJ2-1; D might be TRBD2 (6 bases). This receptor was obtained from a woman younger than 30 with type 1 diabetes. Specimen: naive CD4+ T cells from blood. The CDR3 here is CASRASGDPYNEQFF. The CDR3 DNA reads TGTGCCAGCAGAGCCTCGGGAGACCCCTACAATGAGCAGTTCTTC.